Shown below are 24 T cell receptor beta chains from a single sample sequenced in a study of T cells in Graves' hyperthyroidism and ophthalmopathy. Amplified TCR beta CDR3 regions derived from RNA transcripts. Primed by the HTBI set, a first-round RT-PCR was run on the TCR CDR3. TCRdb fed the multiplex PCR reads into MiXCR, producing one record per CDR3 protein. This table holds around 390,000 distinct CDR3 sequences, more than 14% found once. Specimen: blood. These receptors all stem from a woman aged 25 to 39 with Graves' ophthalmopathy.

The table lists this clonotype with many counts. The V and J genes are TRBV11-2 and TRBJ2-5; D tentatively reads TRBD1 or TRBD2 (6 bases each). Per the germline V gene, CDR1 is SGHAT and CDR2 is FQNNGV. CDR3 size: 18 residues. Trimming pared 2 bases from V and 0 bases from J, leaving 19 bases between. CDR3 region: CASSLLKWRDKYQETQYF. The CDR3 DNA reads as TGTGCCAGCAGCTTACTTAAATGGCGGGACAAGTACCAAGAGACCCAGTACTTC.

This chain joins TRBV30 and TRBJ2-7; 9 nucleotides line up with TRBD1. Trimming at V came to 5 bases and at J to 5 bases, leaving 4 bases not matched to a gene. The CDR3 runs 12 residues. The germline V gene encodes CDR1 GTSNPN and CDR2 SVGIG (reference sequence). The CDR3 loop reads CAWDTGGDEQYF. The CDR3 DNA is TGTGCCTGGGATACAGGGGGCGACGAGCAGTACTTC. Filled out from reference TRBV30 and TRBJ2-7, the complete variable domain reads SQTIHQWPATLVQPVGSPLSLECTVEGTSNPNLYWYRQAAGRGLQLLFYSVGIGQISSEVPQNLSASRPQDRQFILSSKKLLLSDSGFYLCAWDTGGDEQYFGPGTRLTVT.

This clonotype has at least ten counts. The CDR3 DNA follows: TGTGCCAGCACCCAGCCTTGGCAGGGGCCCATCTATGGCTACACCTTC. Its translation: CASTQPWQGPIYGYTF. The chain links TRBV11-2 to TRBJ1-2, with D possibly matching TRBD1 (6 bases). The CDR3 is 16 amino acids. V gave up 7 bases and J gave up 4 bases, with 22 bases separating them. Germline CDR1 reads SGHAT; CDR2 reads FQNNGV.

This clonotype was observed at least ten times. The chain recombines TRBV7-9 with TRBJ2-7; D not certain. Trimming pared 0 bases from V and 4 bases from J, leaving 10 bases between. The CDR3 consists of 14 residues. Germline loops: CDR1 SEHNR, CDR2 FQNEAQ (reference sequence). CDR3 in amino acids: CASSLAVWGYEQYF. The CDR3 DNA sequence: TGTGCCAGCAGCTTAGCGGTGTGGGGTTACGAGCAGTACTTC.

This clonotype was counted many times. The chain couples TRBV28 to TRBJ2-3; possible D gene TRBD2, 7 bases. The V gene lost 3 bases and the J gene lost 2 bases, with 18 bases spanning the gap. This CDR3 has 17 amino acids. Germline V gene lookup returns CDR1 MDHEN and CDR2 SYDVKM. Here the CDR3 DNA reads TGTGCCAGCAGTTTTGCGGGGGCCAACGGGCCCACAGATACGCAGTATTTT. It encodes CASSFAGANGPTDTQYF.

Notes on this clonotype: Possible read error: a much larger clone is one base away. The V and J genes are TRBV18 and TRBJ2-5, with 7 bases fitting TRBD1. This CDR3 region has 11 residues. Germline-derived CDR1 and CDR2 are KGHSH and LQKENI. As DNA, the CDR3 is TGTGTCAGCTCAGACGGACAGGTGACGTACTTC. Protein product: CVSSDGQVTYF.

Many counts were recorded for this clonotype. The V call is TRBV20-1, the J call TRBJ2-7; 9 bases match TRBD1. From germline, CDR1 is DFQATT and CDR2 SNEGSKA (reference sequence). With 3 bases clipped from V and 3 bases from J, the junction kept 6 bases outside the gene matches. The CDR3 loop spans 14 amino acids. CDR3 region: CSARGPGQGYEQYF. The CDR3 DNA reads TGCAGTGCTAGGGGACCGGGACAGGGCTACGAGCAGTACTTC.

Of note for this clonotype: A much larger clone lies one base from this, so it may be a read error. The chain combines TRBV6-2 or TRBV6-3 with TRBJ1-5; D uncertain. CDR3 size: 16 residues. The germline V and J ends were trimmed by 3 bases and 6 bases, with 18 bases remaining between them. Germline V gene sequence: CDR1 MNHEY, CDR2 SVGEGT. The DNA for the CDR3 is TGTGCCAGCAGTTATTCCGGTCAGCCTCGAGGTCAGCCCCAGCATTTT. It yields the protein CASSYSGQPRGQPQHF.

This clonotype was found many times. The rearrangement joins TRBV3-1 to TRBJ2-7; D call uncertain. CDR1 and CDR2 (germline): LGHDT, YNNKEL (reference sequence). Deletions cut 5 bases from V and 0 bases from J, with 5 bases between. This CDR3 comprises 12 residues. In DNA form, the CDR3 reads TGTGCCAGCAGCAAAAGCTCCTACGAGCAGTACTTC. Translated, it gives CASSKSSYEQYF.

This clonotype occurred a few times. The CDR3 DNA reads as TGTGCCAGTAGCCGAGGGAACTACAATGAGCAGTTCTTC. Encoded protein: CASSRGNYNEQFF. The V gene is TRBV19, the J gene TRBJ2-1, with D possibly matching TRBD2 (5 bases). The CDR3 is 13 amino acids. Germline V gene lookup returns CDR1 LNHDA and CDR2 SQIVND (reference sequence). The V and J ends lost 6 bases and 3 bases respectively, with 9 bases between them.

The V and J genes are TRBV5-1 and TRBJ1-1; D ambiguous. Germline CDR1 SGHRS, CDR2 YFSETQ. V was trimmed by 2 bases and J by 6 bases, leaving 17 bases between them. CDR3 length equals 15 residues. This CDR3 is CASSFSGTLYAEAFF. In nucleotides, the CDR3 is TGCGCCAGCAGCTTTTCAGGAACACTTTATGCTGAAGCTTTCTTT.

This clonotype was seen ten or more times. One end of the junction fails to match germline, which may point to a read error. V and J are TRBV30 and TRBJ2-7; D might be TRBD1 (6 bases). Per the germline V gene, CDR1 is GTSNPN and CDR2 is SVGIG (reference sequence). The CDR3 consists of 13 residues. This chain's CDR3 is CAGDRTYSYKQYF. The CDR3 region has the DNA TGTGCCGGTGACAGGACTTACTCCTACAAGCAGTACTTC.

This clonotype came up many times. The V call is TRBV13, the J call TRBJ2-7; D gene unclear. V lost 5 bases and J lost 3, with 8 bases in between. CDR3 size: 12 residues. Germline CDR1 is PRHDT and CDR2 is FYEKMQ (reference sequence). This CDR3 reads CASSHLSYEQYF. CDR3 DNA sequence: TGTGCCAGCAGCCACCTTAGCTACGAGCAGTACTTC. The full variable domain, in which reference TRBV13 and TRBJ2-7 provide the parts outside the CDR3, is AAGVIQSPRHLIKEKRETATLKCYPIPRHDTVYWYQQGPGQDPQFLISFYEKMQSDKGSIPDRFSAQQFSDYHSELNMSSLELGDSALYFCASSHLSYEQYFGPGTRLTVT.

This clonotype has at least ten counts. The chain has TRBV30 and TRBJ1-2; TRBD1 aligns across 9 bases. Germline V lookup: CDR1 GTSNPN, CDR2 SVGIG (reference sequence). The CDR3 has 15 residues. The V segment lost 2 bases and the J segment 5 bases; nucleotides outside the gene matches: 9. The CDR3 reads CAWSPWAGTGYGYTF. The CDR3 DNA reads TGTGCCTGGAGTCCCTGGGCCGGGACAGGGTATGGCTACACCTTC.

This chain joins TRBV2 and TRBJ2-1; maybe TRBD2 (8 bases). This CDR3 has 17 amino acids. The germline V and J ends were trimmed by 6 bases and 6 bases, with 24 bases remaining between them. Germline CDR1 SNHLY, CDR2 FYNNEI. The CDR3 here is CASSDRALGGALNEQFF. CDR3 bases: TGTGCCAGCAGCGACAGGGCTCTCGGGGGGGCCCTCAATGAGCAGTTCTTC. The whole variable domain, remainder taken from reference TRBV2 and TRBJ2-1, is EPEVTQTPSHQVTQMGQEVILRCVPISNHLYFYWYRQILGQKVEFLVSFYNNEISEKSEIFDDQFSVERPDGSNFTLKIRSTKLEDSAMYFCASSDRALGGALNEQFFGPGTRLTVL.

This clonotype showed up many times. The chain combines TRBV18 with TRBJ2-3, with a weak D call TRBD2 (5 bases). CDR1 is KGHSH and CDR2 is LQKENI in the germline V gene. CDR3 size: 14 residues. The V end lost 0 bases, the J end lost 6 bases, and 10 bases lay between the germline ends. CDR3 DNA sequence: TGTGCCAGCTCACCACCGGGGAGTTCCGATACGCAGTATTTT. This gives the protein CASSPPGSSDTQYF.

Concerning this clonotype itself: A read error is possible here, since a much larger clone lies one base away. This chain uses TRBV5-1 with TRBJ2-7; no reliable D call. The CDR3 extends over 14 amino acids. The V and J ends lost 0 bases and 3 bases respectively, with 10 bases between them. CDR1 and CDR2 from the germline V gene are SGHRS and YFSETQ. The CDR3 nucleotides are TGCGCCAGCAGCTTGGAACAGAGAGGCTACGAGCAGTACTTC. It encodes CASSLEQRGYEQYF.

This clonotype came up many times. The rearrangement links TRBV28 to TRBJ1-5; 7 bases agree with TRBD1. The V gene's germline CDR1 is MDHEN and CDR2 SYDVKM. V gave up 5 bases and J gave up 4 bases; unmatched junction bases: 8. The CDR3 sequence is 15 residues long. CDR3 residues: CASSPLGGANQPQHF. DNA of the CDR3: TGTGCCAGCAGTCCCTTAGGGGGCGCAAATCAGCCCCAGCATTTT.

This clonotype was found many times. This rearrangement joins TRBV6-2 or TRBV6-3 to TRBJ2-2, with D perhaps matching TRBD2 (5 bases). V lost 0 bases to trimming and J lost 5 bases, with 7 bases between them. Per germline, CDR1 MNHEY and CDR2 SVGEGT. The CDR3 sequence is 14 residues long. CDR3 in amino acids: CASSYSRGTGELFF. For the CDR3, the DNA is TGTGCCAGCAGTTACTCCCGGGGAACCGGGGAGCTGTTTTTT.

This clonotype was observed many times. This CDR3 is CSARDKGPGSYNEQFF. In DNA form, the CDR3 reads TGCAGTGCTAGAGATAAAGGCCCGGGAAGCTACAATGAGCAGTTCTTC. The chain joins TRBV20-1 to TRBJ2-1, with D tentatively TRBD2 (5 bases). The CDR3 spans 16 residues. Germline CDR1 reads DFQATT; CDR2 reads SNEGSKA (reference sequence). Between the trimmed V and J ends, which lost 0 bases and 3 bases, there was a span of 15 bases.

The rearrangement uses TRBV29-1 and TRBJ1-1, with TRBD1 as a possible D gene (5 bases). Germline V gene lookup returns CDR1 SQVTM and CDR2 ANQGSEA. CDR3 length equals 12 residues. With 6 bases removed from V and 4 bases from J, the gap between germline ends came to 12 bases. The CDR3 sequence is CSVMGVSTEAFF. The CDR3 DNA reads as TGCAGCGTGATGGGGGTGAGCACTGAAGCTTTCTTT.

The J gene is TRBJ2-5, the V gene TRBV6-1; 8 bases align to TRBD1. The CDR3 spans 14 residues. Germline values: CDR1 MNHNS, CDR2 SASEGT. The junction had 6 bases not matched to a gene; V was cut back by 7 bases and J by 2 bases. The CDR3, as DNA: TGTGCCAGCATCTCAGGGGGCGAACAAGAGACCCAGTACTTC. This gives the protein CASISGGEQETQYF.

This clonotype was seen at least ten times. The rearrangement uses TRBV6-5 and TRBJ2-5; D is undetermined. Per germline, CDR1 MNHEY and CDR2 SVGAGI. Trimming took off 2 bases at V and 6 bases at J, with 13 bases between the two ends. The CDR3 is 14 residues long. Written as DNA, the CDR3 is TGTGCCAGCAGTTACGGGCCCAAGACGAAGACCCAGTACTTC. This codes for CASSYGPKTKTQYF.

To note about this clonotype: A much bigger clone sits one base away, suggesting this may be a read error. This chain uses TRBV28 with TRBJ1-2; D is uncertain. V lost 2 bases, J lost 3 bases, and 10 bases lay in between. Germline-derived CDR1 and CDR2 are MDHEN and SYDVKM. The CDR3 runs 14 residues. CDR3 coding DNA: TGTGCCAGCAGTTTAACGGATATTTACTATGGCTACACCTTC. Translated, it gives CASSLTDIYYGYTF.